This entry is about one TCR beta chain. CDR3 length: 15 residues. The V gene lost 0 bases and the J gene lost 9 bases, with 19 bases spanning the gap. The germline CDR1 and CDR2 sequences are SGHDT and YYEEEE. This sample is drawn from a study of T cell changes during pregnancy in multiple sclerosis. Produced via immunoSEQ multiplex PCR; TCRdb's table is partial and in-frame only. The repertoire holds tens of thousands of clones, with roughly 93% as singletons. The chain recombines TRBV5-6 with TRBJ2-7, with TRBD2 as a possible D gene (5 bases). This sequence originates from a female donor with multiple sclerosis, enrolled in a pregnancy study. The sample consisted of CD8+ T cells from peripheral blood mononuclear cells, taken in the third trimester of pregnancy. The CDR3 bases are TGTGCCAGCAGCTTGGACGTGGAAGCGGCCGTTCGGCAGTACTTC. As protein: CASSLDVEAAVRQYF. Full variable domain (rest looked up from reference TRBV5-6 and TRBJ2-7): DAGVTQSPTHLIKTRGQQVTLRCSPKSGHDTVSWYQQALGQGPQFIFQYYEEEERQRGNFPDRFSGHQFPNYSSELNVNALLLGDSALYLCASSLDVEAAVRQYFGPGTRLTVT.